This passage covers 19 T cell receptor beta chains from one sample sequenced in a study of read filtering for tumor transcriptome and immune sequencing. The library was built from about 0.4 ug RNA with molecular barcoded adaptors for alpha/delta and beta/gamma chains. TCRdb processed the reads anew with MiXCR; each CDR3 protein has one entry. Of approximately 140,000 distinct CDR3 sequences listed, around 13% are singletons. Sequencing was done on a sample of a population of CD138-negative cells sorted from bone marrow. The receptor source for this set is a donor at least 40 years old with multiple myeloma.

The chain recombines TRBV5-6 with TRBJ2-3; the D gene could be TRBD1 or TRBD2 (7 bases each). CDR1 and CDR2 from the germline V gene are SGHDT and YYEEEE. The CDR3 totals 16 residues. V was clipped by 4 bases and J by 3 bases, with 18 bases between them. The CDR3 sequence is CASSPPGTAGTDTQYF. The CDR3 DNA is TGTGCCAGCAGCCCTCCCGGGACAGCGGGGACAGATACGCAGTATTTT.

Comments on this clonotype: A much larger clone lies a single base off, so this may be a read error. The genes are TRBV9 and TRBJ2-2, with D possibly TRBD1 on 6 matching bases. CDR3 length: 14 amino acids. Germline-derived CDR1 and CDR2 are SGDLS and YYNGEE. The CDR3 sequence: CASSARQATGVLFF. In DNA form, the CDR3 reads TGTGCCAGCAGCGCCCGACAGGCCACCGGGGTGCTGTTTTTT.

This chain links TRBV6-5 with TRBJ2-2; D unresolved. V dropped 6 bases and J dropped 0 bases, with 5 bases sitting between them. The CDR3 length is 13 residues. The V gene's germline CDR1 is MNHEY and CDR2 SVGAGI. In DNA, the CDR3 is TGTGCCAGCAGACGCTCGAACACCGGGGAGCTGTTTTTT. Its protein product is CASRRSNTGELFF.

On this clonotype: The junction departs from germline at one end; a sequencing error may be responsible. The rearrangement joins TRBV7-2 to TRBJ2-3; the D call may be TRBD1 or TRBD2 (7 bases each). This CDR3 is built from 12 residues. The germline V gene has CDR1 SGHTA and CDR2 FQGNSA. Here the CDR3 DNA reads TGTGCCAGCGGGAGGGGGCGGGATACGGAGTATTTT. Amino acids: CASGRGRDTEYF.

With regard to this clonotype: A much larger clone differs by one base, so this may be a read error. DNA of the CDR3: TGTACCAGCAGTCAGTCTAGCGGGAGCCATGAGCAGTTCTTC. Its translation: CTSSQSSGSHEQFF. The V gene is TRBV9, the J gene TRBJ2-1; TRBD2 matches at 10 bases. The CDR3 is 14 amino acids. Per germline, CDR1 SGDLS and CDR2 YYNGEE. Full variable domain (outside the CDR3, taken from reference TRBV9 and TRBJ2-1): DSGVTQTPKHLITATGQRVTLRCSPRSGDLSVYWYQQSLDQGLQFLIQYYNGEERAKGNILERFSAQQFPDLHSELNLSSLELGDSALYFCTSSQSSGSHEQFFGPGTRLTVL.

This clonotype was detected many times. The chain couples TRBV19 to TRBJ2-1; TRBD2 agrees at 8 bases. This CDR3 has 14 residues. Per the germline V gene, CDR1 is LNHDA and CDR2 is SQIVND (reference sequence). The V gene end was trimmed by 9 bases and the J gene end by 3 bases; junction bases not matched to a gene: 7. This CDR3 is CASKSGRGYNEQFF. The CDR3 DNA follows: TGTGCCAGCAAAAGCGGGAGAGGCTACAATGAGCAGTTCTTC.

This clonotype was detected a few times. This chain connects TRBV5-4 to TRBJ1-1; TRBD1 might be the D (5 bases). The length of the CDR3 is 16 residues. Germline CDR1 is SGHNT and CDR2 is YYREEE (reference sequence). Trimming pared 4 bases from V and 6 bases from J, leaving 22 bases between. CDR3 nucleotides: TGTGCCAGCAGCCTCGACAGAGTACTTATTTATGCTGAAGCTTTCTTT. It translates to CASSLDRVLIYAEAFF.

In the case of this clonotype: This may arise from a read error, as a much more abundant clone is one base away. The genes are TRBV7-2 and TRBJ2-7, with D perhaps TRBD1 or TRBD2 (5 bases each). The CDR3 length is 13 residues. Between the trimmed V and J ends, which lost 2 bases and 5 bases, there was a span of 10 bases. Per germline, CDR1 SGHTA and CDR2 FQGNSA. DNA of the CDR3: TGTGCCAGCAGCTTACGGGACGAAGACGAGCAGTACTTC. Amino acid sequence: CASSLRDEDEQYF. Combining the CDR3 with reference TRBV7-2 and TRBJ2-7 gives the whole variable domain GAGVSQSPSNKVTEKGKDVELRCDPISGHTALYWYRQSLGQGLEFLIYFQGNSAPDKSGLPSDRFSAERTGGSVSTLTIQRTQQEDSAVYLCASSLRDEDEQYFGPGTRLTVT.

This clonotype was counted ten times or more. V gene TRBV30 combines with J gene TRBJ2-7; possible D gene TRBD1, 5 bases. CDR3 size: 14 residues. Germline CDR1 GTSNPN, CDR2 SVGIG (reference sequence). Trimming took off 2 bases at V and 2 bases at J, with 13 bases between the two ends. DNA of the CDR3: TGTGCCTGGAGTTGGACACTGGGTACCTACGAGCAGTACTTC. Encoded protein: CAWSWTLGTYEQYF.

There are many counts of this clonotype. The chain is built from TRBV6-5 and TRBJ1-5, with a tentative D call TRBD1 (5 bases). The CDR3 consists of 15 residues. Germline values: CDR1 MNHEY, CDR2 SVGAGI. V was clipped by 5 bases and J by 3 bases, with 14 bases between them. For the CDR3, the DNA is TGTGCCAGCAGTACAGGTCAGGGAATCAATCAGCCCCAGCATTTT. It codes for CASSTGQGINQPQHF.

There are many counts of this clonotype. J is TRBJ2-1 and V is TRBV5-4, with a possible D match to TRBD1 (5 bases). V lost 1 base, J lost 6 bases, and 14 bases lay in between. The germline CDR1 and CDR2 sequences are SGHNT and YYREEE (reference sequence). CDR3 length equals 15 residues. CDR3 nucleotides: TGTGCCAGCAGCTTGCCAGGGAAACAAGGCAATGAGCAGTTCTTC. It codes for CASSLPGKQGNEQFF.

This clonotype was detected many times. The chain couples TRBV4-1 to TRBJ1-3; D ambiguous. Germline CDR1 and CDR2: MGHRA and YSYEKL. Trimming removed 1 base at V and 0 bases at J, with 10 bases between. The CDR3 consists of 16 residues. The CDR3 DNA sequence: TGCGCCAGCAGCCAAGTGGGCGGACGCTCTGGAAACACCATATATTTT. It yields the protein CASSQVGGRSGNTIYF.

This clonotype was recorded many times. The chain joins TRBV25-1 to TRBJ1-6, with 7 bases matching TRBD1. The CDR3 consists of 14 residues. CDR1 and CDR2 (germline): MGHDK, SYGVNS. The trim removed 1 base at V and 10 bases at J, leaving 4 bases unmatched. The CDR3 region has the DNA TGTGCCAGCAGTGAATTGGGCAGGGGGTCACCCCTCCACTTT. Translation: CASSELGRGSPLHF.

At least ten counts were recorded for this clonotype. The chain is built from TRBV20-1 and TRBJ2-1; 13 bases are a match to TRBD2. The germline CDR1 and CDR2 sequences are DFQATT and SNEGSKA (reference sequence). With V trimmed by 0 bases and J by 5 bases, 7 bases remained unmatched. The CDR3 spans 17 residues. The CDR3 nucleotides are TGCAGTGCTAGAGATCCACTAGCGGGAGGGCCGGACAATGAGCAGTTCTTC. Protein: CSARDPLAGGPDNEQFF.

This clonotype was detected many times. CDR3 bases: TGTGCCAGCAGCAAAGAGAGGGACGTAAATCAGCCCCAGCATTTT. This codes for CASSKERDVNQPQHF. The chain joins TRBV7-9 to TRBJ1-5; the D gene is possibly TRBD1 (5 bases). Between the trimmed V and J ends, which lost 5 bases and 4 bases, there was a span of 15 bases. CDR3 length equals 15 residues. Germline CDR1 reads SEHNR; CDR2 reads FQNEAQ (reference sequence).

This clonotype was seen many times. The V gene is TRBV7-2, the J gene TRBJ2-5; TRBD2 aligns across 10 bases. The germline V gene has CDR1 SGHTA and CDR2 FQGNSA. Germline trimming cut 2 bases from V and 4 bases from J; bases unmatched to any gene: 10. The CDR3 length is 17 residues. CDR3 amino acids: CASSLRGRTSGIETQYF. DNA for the CDR3: TGTGCCAGCAGCTTACGGGGGCGGACTAGCGGCATAGAGACCCAGTACTTC.

At least ten counts were recorded for this clonotype. The V and J genes are TRBV15 and TRBJ1-1; D ambiguous. The CDR3 has 13 residues. Trimming took 0 bases from V and 8 from J, leaving 10 bases between them. Germline V gene lookup returns CDR1 LNHNV and CDR2 YYDKDF (reference sequence). The CDR3 here is CATSRDLRREAFF. For the CDR3, the DNA is TGTGCCACCAGCAGAGATCTACGACGGGAAGCTTTCTTT.

This clonotype was seen at least ten times. V usage is TRBV4-1 and J usage is TRBJ1-6, with D perhaps TRBD1 (5 bases). Germline lookup yields CDR1 MGHRA and CDR2 YSYEKL. Deletions cut 2 bases from V and 5 bases from J, with 10 bases between. The CDR3 loop spans 15 amino acids. CDR3 coding DNA: TGCGCCAGCAGCCAAACAGGATACAATAATTCACCCCTCCACTTT. It is translated as CASSQTGYNNSPLHF.

This clonotype was detected ten times or more. This rearrangement joins TRBV30 to TRBJ2-5; tentatively, D is TRBD1 (6 bases). Germline lookup yields CDR1 GTSNPN and CDR2 SVGIG (reference sequence). The CDR3 has 12 amino acids. Trimming took off 4 bases at V and 0 bases at J, with 6 bases between the two ends. CDR3 protein: CAWKGDQETQYF. Written as DNA, the CDR3 is TGTGCCTGGAAGGGGGACCAAGAGACCCAGTACTTC.